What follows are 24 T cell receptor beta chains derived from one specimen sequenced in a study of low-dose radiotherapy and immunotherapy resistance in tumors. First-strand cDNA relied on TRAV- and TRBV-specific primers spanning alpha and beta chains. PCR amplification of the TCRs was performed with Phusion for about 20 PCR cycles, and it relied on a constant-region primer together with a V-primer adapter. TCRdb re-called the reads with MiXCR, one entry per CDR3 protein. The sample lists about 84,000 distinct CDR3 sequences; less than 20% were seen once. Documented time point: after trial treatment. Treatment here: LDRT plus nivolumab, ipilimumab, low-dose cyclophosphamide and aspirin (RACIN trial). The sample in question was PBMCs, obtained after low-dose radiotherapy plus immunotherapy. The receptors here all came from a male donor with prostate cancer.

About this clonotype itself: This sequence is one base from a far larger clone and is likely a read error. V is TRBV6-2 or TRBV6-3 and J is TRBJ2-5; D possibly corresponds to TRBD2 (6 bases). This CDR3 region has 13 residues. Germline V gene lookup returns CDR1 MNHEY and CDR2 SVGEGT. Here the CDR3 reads CASTPRGGETKYF. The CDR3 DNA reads TGTGCCAGCACCCCGCGGGGTGGAGAGACCAAGTACTTC.

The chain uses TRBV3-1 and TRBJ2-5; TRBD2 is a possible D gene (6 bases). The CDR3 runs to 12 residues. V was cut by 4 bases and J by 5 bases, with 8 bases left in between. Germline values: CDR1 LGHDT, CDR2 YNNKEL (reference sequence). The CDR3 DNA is TGTGCCAGCAGCCTCCTAGCGGAGACCCAGTACTTC. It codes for CASSLLAETQYF.

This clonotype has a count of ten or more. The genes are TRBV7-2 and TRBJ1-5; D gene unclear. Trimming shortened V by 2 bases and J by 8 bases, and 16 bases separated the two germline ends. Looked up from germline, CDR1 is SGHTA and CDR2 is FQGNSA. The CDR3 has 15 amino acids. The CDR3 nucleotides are TGTGCCAGCAGCTTATGGCCACGCGATATCAAGCCCCAGCATTTT. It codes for CASSLWPRDIKPQHF. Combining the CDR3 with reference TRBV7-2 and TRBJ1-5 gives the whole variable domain GAGVSQSPSNKVTEKGKDVELRCDPISGHTALYWYRQSLGQGLEFLIYFQGNSAPDKSGLPSDRFSAERTGGSVSTLTIQRTQQEDSAVYLCASSLWPRDIKPQHFGDGTRLSIL.

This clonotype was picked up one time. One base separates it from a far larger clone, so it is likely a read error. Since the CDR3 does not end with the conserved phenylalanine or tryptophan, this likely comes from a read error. For the CDR3, the DNA is TGTGCCAGCAGTCGGACAGAAAACACTGAAGCTTTCTTG. This codes for CASSRTENTEAFL. The V call is TRBV6-1, the J call TRBJ1-1; tentative D call: TRBD1 (6 bases). Looked up from germline, CDR1 is MNHNS and CDR2 is SASEGT. Trimming removed 5 bases from V and 2 bases from J, with 9 bases in between. This CDR3 spans 13 amino acids.

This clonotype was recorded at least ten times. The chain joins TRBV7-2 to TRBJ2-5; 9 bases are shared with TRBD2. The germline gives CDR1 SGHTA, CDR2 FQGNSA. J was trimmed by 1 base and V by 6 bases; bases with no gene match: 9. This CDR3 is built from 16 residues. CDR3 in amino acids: CASRENPSGIQETQYF. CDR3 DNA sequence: TGTGCCAGCAGAGAAAATCCTAGCGGGATCCAAGAGACCCAGTACTTC.

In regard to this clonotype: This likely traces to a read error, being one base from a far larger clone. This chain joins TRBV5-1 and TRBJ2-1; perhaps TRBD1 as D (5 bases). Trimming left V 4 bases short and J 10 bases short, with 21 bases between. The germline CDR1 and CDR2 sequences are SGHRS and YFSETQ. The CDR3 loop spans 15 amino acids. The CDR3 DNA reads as TGCGCCAGCAGCCCAGAAACAGGCGCCGCCTACGAGCAGTTCTTC. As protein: CASSPETGAAYEQFF.

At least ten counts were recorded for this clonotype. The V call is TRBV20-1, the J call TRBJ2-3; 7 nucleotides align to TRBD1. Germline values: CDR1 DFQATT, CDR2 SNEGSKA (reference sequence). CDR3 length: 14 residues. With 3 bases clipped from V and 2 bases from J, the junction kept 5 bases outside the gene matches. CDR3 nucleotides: TGCAGTGCTAGGACAGGGAAAAACACAGATACGCAGTATTTT. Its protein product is CSARTGKNTDTQYF.

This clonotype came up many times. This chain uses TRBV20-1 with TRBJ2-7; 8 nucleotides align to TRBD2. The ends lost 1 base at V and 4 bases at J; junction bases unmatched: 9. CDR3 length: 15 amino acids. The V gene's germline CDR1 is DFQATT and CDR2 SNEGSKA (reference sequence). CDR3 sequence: CSARGGTSPIYEQYF. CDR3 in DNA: TGCAGTGCTAGAGGGGGGACTAGTCCTATTTACGAGCAGTACTTC.

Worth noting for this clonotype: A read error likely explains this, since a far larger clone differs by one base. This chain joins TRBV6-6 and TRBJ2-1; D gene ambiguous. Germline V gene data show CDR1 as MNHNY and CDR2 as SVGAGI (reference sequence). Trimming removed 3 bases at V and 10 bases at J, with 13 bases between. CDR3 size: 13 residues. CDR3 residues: CASSYRRTYEQFF. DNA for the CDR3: TGTGCCAGCAGTTATCGTAGGACCTACGAGCAGTTCTTC.

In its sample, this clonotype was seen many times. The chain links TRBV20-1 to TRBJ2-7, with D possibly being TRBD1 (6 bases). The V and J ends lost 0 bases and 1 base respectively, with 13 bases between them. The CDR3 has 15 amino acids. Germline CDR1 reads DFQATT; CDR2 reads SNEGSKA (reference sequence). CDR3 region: CSARDSAGDSYEQYF. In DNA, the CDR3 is TGCAGTGCTAGAGATTCGGCAGGGGATTCCTACGAGCAGTACTTC.

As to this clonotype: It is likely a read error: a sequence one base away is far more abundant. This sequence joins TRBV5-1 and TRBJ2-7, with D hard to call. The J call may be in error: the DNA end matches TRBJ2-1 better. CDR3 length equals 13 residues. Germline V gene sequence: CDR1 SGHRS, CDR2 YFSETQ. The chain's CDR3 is CASSMPSYKEQFF. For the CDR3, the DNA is TGCGCCAGCAGTATGCCCTCCTACAAGGAGCAGTTCTTC.

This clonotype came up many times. CDR3 sequence: CASSSSRQPQHF. CDR3 coding DNA: TGTGCCAGTAGCTCCTCCAGGCAGCCCCAGCATTTT. The chain carries TRBV19 and TRBJ1-5; D remains unclear. The CDR3 totals 12 residues. Per the germline V gene, CDR1 is LNHDA and CDR2 is SQIVND (reference sequence). V shed 6 bases and J shed 7 bases, with 10 bases lying between them. Using reference TRBV19 and TRBJ1-5 for the parts outside the CDR3, the full variable domain is DGGITQSPKYLFRKEGQNVTLSCEQNLNHDAMYWYRQDPGQGLRLIYYSQIVNDFQKGDIAEGYSVSREKKESFPLTVTSAQKNPTAFYLCASSSSRQPQHFGDGTRLSIL.

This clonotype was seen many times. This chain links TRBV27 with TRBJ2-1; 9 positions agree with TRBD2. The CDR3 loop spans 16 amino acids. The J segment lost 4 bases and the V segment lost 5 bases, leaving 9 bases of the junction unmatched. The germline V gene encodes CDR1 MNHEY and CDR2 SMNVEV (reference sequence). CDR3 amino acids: CASSPLAGGRYNEQFF. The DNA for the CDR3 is TGTGCCAGCAGTCCCCTCGCGGGAGGGCGATACAATGAGCAGTTCTTC.

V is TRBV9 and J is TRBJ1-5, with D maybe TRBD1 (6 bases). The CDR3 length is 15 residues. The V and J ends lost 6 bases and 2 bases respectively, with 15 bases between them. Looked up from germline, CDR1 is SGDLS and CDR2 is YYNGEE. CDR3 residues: CASISLDSRNQPQHF. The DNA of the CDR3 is TGTGCCAGCATCAGCTTGGACAGCCGCAATCAGCCCCAGCATTTT.

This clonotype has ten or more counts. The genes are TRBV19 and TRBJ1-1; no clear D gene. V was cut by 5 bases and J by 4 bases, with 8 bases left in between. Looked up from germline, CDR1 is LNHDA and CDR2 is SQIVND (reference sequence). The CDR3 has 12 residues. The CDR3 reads CASSGMGTEAFF. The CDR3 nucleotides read TGTGCCAGTAGTGGGATGGGCACTGAAGCTTTCTTT.

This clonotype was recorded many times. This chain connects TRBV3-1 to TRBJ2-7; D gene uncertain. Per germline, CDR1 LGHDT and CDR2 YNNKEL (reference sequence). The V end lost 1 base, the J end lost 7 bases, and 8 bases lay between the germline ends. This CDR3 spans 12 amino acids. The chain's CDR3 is CASSQVYLEQYF. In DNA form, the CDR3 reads TGTGCCAGCAGCCAAGTTTACTTGGAGCAGTACTTC.

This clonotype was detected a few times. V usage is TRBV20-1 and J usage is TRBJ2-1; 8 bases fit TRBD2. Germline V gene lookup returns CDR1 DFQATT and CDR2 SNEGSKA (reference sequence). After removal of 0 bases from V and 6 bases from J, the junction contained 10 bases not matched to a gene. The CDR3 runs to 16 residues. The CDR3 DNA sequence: TGCAGTGCTAGAGATAGGAGCGGGAGTCGGGTCAATGAGCAGTTCTTC. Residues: CSARDRSGSRVNEQFF.

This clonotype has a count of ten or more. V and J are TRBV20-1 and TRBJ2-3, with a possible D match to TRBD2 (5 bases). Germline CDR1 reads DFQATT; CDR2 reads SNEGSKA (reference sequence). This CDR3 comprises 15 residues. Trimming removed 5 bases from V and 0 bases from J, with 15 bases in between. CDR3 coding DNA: TGCAGTGCTTCTCGAGGGCGGTCTAGCACAGATACGCAGTATTTT. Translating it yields CSASRGRSSTDTQYF.

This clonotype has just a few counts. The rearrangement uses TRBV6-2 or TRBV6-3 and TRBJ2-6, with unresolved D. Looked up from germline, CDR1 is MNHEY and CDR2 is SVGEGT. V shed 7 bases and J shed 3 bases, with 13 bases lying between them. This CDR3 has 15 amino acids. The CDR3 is CASTRETFGANVLTF. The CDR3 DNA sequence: TGTGCCAGCACCCGAGAGACATTTGGGGCCAACGTCCTGACTTTC.

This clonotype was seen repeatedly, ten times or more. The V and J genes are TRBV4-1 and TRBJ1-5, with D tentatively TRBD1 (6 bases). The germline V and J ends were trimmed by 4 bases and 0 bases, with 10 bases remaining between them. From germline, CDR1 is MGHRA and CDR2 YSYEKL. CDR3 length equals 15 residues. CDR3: CASSRTENSNQPQHF. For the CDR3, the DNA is TGCGCCAGCAGCCGGACAGAGAATAGCAATCAGCCCCAGCATTTT.

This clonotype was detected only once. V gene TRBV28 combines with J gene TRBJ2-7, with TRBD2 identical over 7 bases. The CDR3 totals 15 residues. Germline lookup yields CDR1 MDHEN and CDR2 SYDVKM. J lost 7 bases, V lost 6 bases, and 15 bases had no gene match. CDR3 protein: CASSRSGTLSGEQYF. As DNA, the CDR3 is TGTGCCAGCAGCAGAAGCGGGACGCTTTCTGGGGAGCAGTACTTC.

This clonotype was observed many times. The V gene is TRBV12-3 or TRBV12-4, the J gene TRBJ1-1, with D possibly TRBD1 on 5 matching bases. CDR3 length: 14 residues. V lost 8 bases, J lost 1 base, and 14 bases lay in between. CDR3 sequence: CASLFDGGNTEAFF. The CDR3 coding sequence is TGTGCCAGCCTTTTTGACGGGGGGAACACTGAAGCTTTCTTT.

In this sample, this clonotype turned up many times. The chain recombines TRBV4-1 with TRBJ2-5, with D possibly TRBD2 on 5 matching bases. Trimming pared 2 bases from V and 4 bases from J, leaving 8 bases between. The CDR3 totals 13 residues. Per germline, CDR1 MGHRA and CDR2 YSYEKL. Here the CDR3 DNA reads TGCGCCAGCAGCCAATGGGAGCGAGAGACCCAGTACTTC. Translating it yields CASSQWERETQYF.

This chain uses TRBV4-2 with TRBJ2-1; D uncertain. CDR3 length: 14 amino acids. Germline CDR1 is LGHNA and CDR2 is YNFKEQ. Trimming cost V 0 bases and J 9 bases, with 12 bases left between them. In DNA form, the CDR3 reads TGTGCCAGCAGCCAAGATGGAAGACGGAGTGAGCAGTTCTTC. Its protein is CASSQDGRRSEQFF.